This T cell receptor (beta chain) was retrieved from a study of T-cell memory formation after mild COVID-19 (dated by TCRdb to 2020 to 2023). Broadly, across the study: TCR sequence clusters from the two donors were found to be largely donor specific. T-cell clones expanding and contracting after mild COVID-19 in a couple of donors were tracked by longitudinal TCRalpha and TCRbeta repertoire sequencing. The cohort comprised two young, previously healthy adult volunteers, one female and one male.

For CDR1 and CDR2, the germline V gene lists ENHRY and SYGVKD. The CDR3 covers 16 residues, taking in both the cysteine and the phenylalanine. CDR3 DNA only is kept here, 48 bases in frame from base 1. Compared with germline, V lacks 6 bases and J lacks 0 bases; bases without a gene match: 7. Ficoll-Paque density gradient centrifugation was used to isolate PBMCs. The instrument given in TCRdb is Illumina NovaSeq 6000. TCRalpha and TCRbeta cDNA libraries were constructed by 5'RACE with constant-segment primers, with sample barcodes and unique molecular identifiers being introduced. RNA was extracted from every sample with Trizol reagent. Library amplification was performed in two PCR steps, and a second sample barcode and Illumina TruSeq adapters were introduced in the second step. Sequencing of the libraries was done on an Illumina NovaSeq, producing 2 x 150 bp paired-end reads. In the source study's methods: With migec v1.2.7, reads were demultiplexed and then collapsed into UMI-guided consensus sequences. With mixcr v2.1.11, UMI consensuses were aligned to TRA and TRB V and J templates and assembled into clonotypes. Expanded or contracted clonotypes were those called significant by both edgeR and NoisET, with noise models trained on biological replicates. For edgeR calls, a false discovery rate-adjusted p below 0.01 and a log2 fold-change threshold of 1 were applied. As an exploratory analysis of dynamics, max-normalized trajectories of the 1000 most abundant clonotypes were examined with PCA combined with hierarchical clustering. Separately sequenced CD4+ and CD8+ repertoires were used to assign the CD4 or CD8 phenotype of responding clones. The raw public data were reprocessed by TCRdb itself: fastp quality trimming at Q25, MiXCR clonotype calling, in-frame beta chains only. Every distinct CDR3 protein forms one entry, paired with its most common genes and DNA. It is TCRdb's table, rather than the study itself, that gives the V and J calls and clone size. For this sample there are roughly 340,000 distinct CDR3 sequences; roughly 20% appear just once. 20% to 25% of the sample goes to the ten largest clones.

Findings and caveats that apply to the study as a whole: The detection of some responding clones in pre-infection memory suggests that pre-existing cross-reactive memory T cells joined the SARS-CoV-2 response. The second-wave clones that peaked on day 37 were not confirmed to be SARS-CoV-2 specific. Contracting CD4+ clones were found mainly in CM and EM memory subsets, while CD8+ clones were enriched in EMRA. The study included only a couple of mild cases, and larger cohorts that include severe cases with pre-infection samples were judged to be necessary. Balanced CD4/CD8 phenotypes were observed for clones contracting from day 15 to 85, whereas a bias towards CD4+ was observed for a second wave of clones expanding from day 15 to 37.

This clonotype appeared a few times. The antigen it recognizes is unknown. Per-nucleotide qualities are absent, and no much larger clonotype sits a single base away. The chain employs TRBV10-3 and TRBJ2-1; 8 bases in between match TRBD1. The sequence was collected from a man between 18 and 29 years old who had mild COVID-19 (a few samples of this study predate the infection). The sample titles of this study are shuffled in the database, so cell type and time point are left out; the donor was told from shared clones. Source material: PBMCs or a T cell subset sorted from them (not recorded which). For the CDR3, the sequence is CAISGQGAYSYNEQFF. The nucleotide sequence is TGTGCCATCAGCGGGCAGGGGGCGTACTCCTACAATGAGCAGTTCTTC.